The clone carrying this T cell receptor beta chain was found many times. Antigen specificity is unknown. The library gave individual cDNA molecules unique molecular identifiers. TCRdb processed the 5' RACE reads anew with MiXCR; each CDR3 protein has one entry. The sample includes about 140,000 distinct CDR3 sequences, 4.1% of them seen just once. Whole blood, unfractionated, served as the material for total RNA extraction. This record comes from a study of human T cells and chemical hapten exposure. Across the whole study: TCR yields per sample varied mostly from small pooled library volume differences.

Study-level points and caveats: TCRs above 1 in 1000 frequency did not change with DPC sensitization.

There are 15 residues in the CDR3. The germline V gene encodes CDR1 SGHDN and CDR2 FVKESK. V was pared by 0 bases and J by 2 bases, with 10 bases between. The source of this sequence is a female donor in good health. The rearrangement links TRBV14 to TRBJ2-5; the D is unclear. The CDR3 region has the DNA TGTGCCAGCAGCCAAGATCACAACTATCAAGAGACCCAGTACTTC. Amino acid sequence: CASSQDHNYQETQYF. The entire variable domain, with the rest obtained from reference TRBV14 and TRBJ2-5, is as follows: EAGVTQFPSHSVIEKGQTVTLRCDPISGHDNLYWYRRVMGKEIKFLLHFVKESKQDESGMPNNRFLAERTGGTYSTLKVQPAELEDSGVYFCASSQDHNYQETQYFGPGTRLLVL.